This T cell receptor (beta chain) was obtained from a study of blood T cell repertoires in COVID-19 (dated by TCRdb to the early 2020s). Concerning the study at large: Collaborator samples came from the United States, Italy and Spain and covered acute and convalescent phases of COVID-19. Nearly every sample came with metadata listing a de-identified subject ID, COVID-19 status, age in years and sex. The dataset comprised deeply sampled blood TCRbeta repertoires from subjects exposed to, actively infected with, or recovered from COVID-19. The samples were drawn from two sources: the first 160 participants of the ongoing ImmuneRACE study, and 1,000 to 1,500 subjects contributed by 6 global collaborators. The material from the prospective study consisted of cDNA or gDNA derived from T cells, B-cell-depleted T cells, or PBMCs. HLA class I and class II types, where available, came from metadata supplied by the sample provider rather than from assay-based typing. The repertoires were released in a freely available public database intended as a resource for research on the immune response to SARS-CoV-2.

From the cysteine through the phenylalanine, the CDR3 covers 17 amino acids. The sequence is cut down to CDR3 DNA, 51 bases in frame from base 1. For CDR1 and CDR2, the germline V gene lists KGHDR and SFDVKD. V loses 8 bases, J loses 0 bases, and the germline ends lie 21 bases apart. The collaborating institutions used their own protocols to collect whole blood in K2EDTA tubes. For TCRbeta analysis, collaborators shipped samples as frozen whole blood, isolated PBMCs, or DNA extracted from either of those sample types. On the study overall, not on this receptor specifically: Clinical and demographic metadata were provided uncurated, with the amount varying by source and participant.

A word on this clone: Its antigen is currently not known. Base qualities were left out, and no much larger clone turns up one base away.

TCRbeta CDR3 regions were amplified from genomic DNA using the immunoSEQ Assay, a bias-controlled multiplex PCR. The authors' analysis ran thus. The number of nucleated cells in each sample was estimated by amplification of reference gene primers within the assay. Sequence reads were collapsed and filtered to measure the absolute abundance of every unique TCRbeta CDR3 rearrangement. For each sample, productive Simpson clonality was calculated by taking the square root of Simpson's diversity index across productive rearrangements. TCRdb retrieved this table from immuneACCESS and kept in-frame rearrangements only. Not all clones are present; in checked studies, unresolved V genes account for under half, and no reason is known for the remainder. V and J calls and clone size are copied from that table; D and trimming were computed from the DNA. Present in this sample are about 32,000 clones, 65% to 90% of which were seen just once. Jointly, the top ten make up about 5.9% of the sample.

The source is a woman of 80 years or more with active or convalescent COVID-19. Material for sequencing was peripheral blood. The chain joins TRBV24-1 to TRBJ1-1, and possibly TRBD1, on 6 matching bases. The CDR3 region reads CATTEVQGRPVNTEAFF. Here is the DNA: TGTGCCACCACTGAGGTACAGGGACGCCCAGTGAACACTGAAGCTTTCTTT.